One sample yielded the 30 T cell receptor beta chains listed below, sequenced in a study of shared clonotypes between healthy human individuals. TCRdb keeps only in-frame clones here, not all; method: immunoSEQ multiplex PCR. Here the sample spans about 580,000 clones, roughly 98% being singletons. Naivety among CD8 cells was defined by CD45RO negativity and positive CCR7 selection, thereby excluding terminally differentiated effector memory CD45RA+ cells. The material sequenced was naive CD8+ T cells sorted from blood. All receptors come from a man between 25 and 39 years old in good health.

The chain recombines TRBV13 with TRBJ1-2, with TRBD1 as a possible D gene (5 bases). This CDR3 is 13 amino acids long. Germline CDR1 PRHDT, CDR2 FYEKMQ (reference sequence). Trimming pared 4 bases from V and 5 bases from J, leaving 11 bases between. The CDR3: CASSSDRSYGYTF. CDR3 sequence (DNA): TGTGCCAGCAGCTCAGACAGATCTTATGGCTACACCTTC.

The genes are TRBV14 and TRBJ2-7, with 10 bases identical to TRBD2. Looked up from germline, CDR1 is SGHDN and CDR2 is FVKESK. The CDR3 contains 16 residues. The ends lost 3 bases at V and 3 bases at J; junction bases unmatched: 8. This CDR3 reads CASSQGLAINVYEQYF. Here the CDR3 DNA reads TGTGCCAGCAGCCAGGGACTAGCGATAAACGTCTACGAGCAGTACTTC. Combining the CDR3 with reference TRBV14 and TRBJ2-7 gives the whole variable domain EAGVTQFPSHSVIEKGQTVTLRCDPISGHDNLYWYRRVMGKEIKFLLHFVKESKQDESGMPNNRFLAERTGGTYSTLKVQPAELEDSGVYFCASSQGLAINVYEQYFGPGTRLTVT.

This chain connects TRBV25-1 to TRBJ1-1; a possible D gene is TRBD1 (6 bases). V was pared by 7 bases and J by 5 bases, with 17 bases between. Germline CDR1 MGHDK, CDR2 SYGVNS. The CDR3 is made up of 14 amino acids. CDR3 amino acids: CASTSVGGRTEAFF. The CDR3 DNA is TGTGCCAGCACCAGTGTCGGGGGCCGGACTGAAGCTTTCTTT.

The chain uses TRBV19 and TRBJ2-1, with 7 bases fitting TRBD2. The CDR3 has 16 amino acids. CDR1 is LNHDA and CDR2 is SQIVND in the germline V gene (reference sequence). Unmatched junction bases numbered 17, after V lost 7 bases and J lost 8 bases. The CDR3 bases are TGTGCCAGTACCCCCGGGTGGGGGGGAATCGGGCATGAGCAGTTCTTC. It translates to CASTPGWGGIGHEQFF.

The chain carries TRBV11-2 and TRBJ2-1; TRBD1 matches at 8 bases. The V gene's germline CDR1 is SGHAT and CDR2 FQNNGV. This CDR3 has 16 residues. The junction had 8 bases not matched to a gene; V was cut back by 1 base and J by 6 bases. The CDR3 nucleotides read TGTGCCAGCAGCTTAGTAACGGACAGGGACAGCAATGAGCAGTTCTTC. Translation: CASSLVTDRDSNEQFF.

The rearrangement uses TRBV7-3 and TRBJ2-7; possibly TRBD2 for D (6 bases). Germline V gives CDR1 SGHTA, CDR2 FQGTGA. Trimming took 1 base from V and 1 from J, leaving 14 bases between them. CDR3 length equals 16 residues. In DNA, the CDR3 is TGTGCCAGCAGCTTAATGGGAGGAGGAGGATCCTACGAGCAGTACTTC. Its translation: CASSLMGGGGSYEQYF.

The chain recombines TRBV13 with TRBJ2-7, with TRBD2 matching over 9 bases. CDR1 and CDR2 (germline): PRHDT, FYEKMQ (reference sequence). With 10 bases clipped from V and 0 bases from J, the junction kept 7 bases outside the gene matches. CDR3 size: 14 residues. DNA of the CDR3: TGTGCCACCTCCTCGGGACTAGCCTCCTACGAGCAGTACTTC. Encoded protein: CATSSGLASYEQYF.

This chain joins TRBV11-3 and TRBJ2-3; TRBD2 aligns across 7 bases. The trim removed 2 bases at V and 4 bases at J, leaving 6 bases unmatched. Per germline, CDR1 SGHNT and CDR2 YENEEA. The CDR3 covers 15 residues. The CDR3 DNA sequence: TGTGCCAGCAGCTTAATAGCGGGTAACTCAGATACGCAGTATTTT. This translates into CASSLIAGNSDTQYF.

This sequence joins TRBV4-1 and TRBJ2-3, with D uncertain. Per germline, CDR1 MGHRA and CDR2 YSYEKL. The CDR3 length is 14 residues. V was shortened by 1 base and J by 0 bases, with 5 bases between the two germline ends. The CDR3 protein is CASSQVSSTDTQYF. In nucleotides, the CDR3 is TGCGCCAGCAGCCAAGTTTCGAGCACAGATACGCAGTATTTT.

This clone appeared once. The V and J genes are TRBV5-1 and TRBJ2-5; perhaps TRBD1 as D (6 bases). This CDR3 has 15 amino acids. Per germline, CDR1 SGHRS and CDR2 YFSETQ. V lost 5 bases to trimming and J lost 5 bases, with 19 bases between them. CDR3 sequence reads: CASSYRAAWRETQYF. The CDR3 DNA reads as TGCGCCAGCAGTTACAGGGCCGCGTGGAGGGAGACCCAGTACTTC.

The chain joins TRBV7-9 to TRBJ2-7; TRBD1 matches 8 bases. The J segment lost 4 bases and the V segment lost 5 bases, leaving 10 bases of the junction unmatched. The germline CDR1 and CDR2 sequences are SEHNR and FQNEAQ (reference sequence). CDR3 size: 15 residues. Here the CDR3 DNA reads TGTGCCAGCAGCCCTACCGGGACAGGACATTACGAGCAGTACTTC. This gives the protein CASSPTGTGHYEQYF.

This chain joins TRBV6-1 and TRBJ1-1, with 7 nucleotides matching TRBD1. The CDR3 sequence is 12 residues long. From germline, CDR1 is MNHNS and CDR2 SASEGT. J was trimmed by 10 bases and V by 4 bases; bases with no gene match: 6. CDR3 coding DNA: TGTGCCAGCAGTGGAAGGAGGGGGCGAGCTTTCTTT. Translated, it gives CASSGRRGRAFF.

The CDR3 sequence: CASSPYPTSEQYF. For the CDR3, the DNA is TGTGCCAGCTCACCATATCCAACTAGCGAGCAGTACTTC. The chain is built from TRBV18 and TRBJ2-7; D possibly corresponds to TRBD2 (5 bases). The germline V gene encodes CDR1 KGHSH and CDR2 LQKENI. This CDR3 spans 13 amino acids. V lost 2 bases and J 6 bases, leaving 11 bases between the germline ends.

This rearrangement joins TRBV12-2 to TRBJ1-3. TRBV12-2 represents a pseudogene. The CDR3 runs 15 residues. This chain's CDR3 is CASRPSLAHGNTIYF. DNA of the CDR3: TGTGCAAGTCGCCCCTCCTTAGCGCATGGAAACACCATATATTTT.

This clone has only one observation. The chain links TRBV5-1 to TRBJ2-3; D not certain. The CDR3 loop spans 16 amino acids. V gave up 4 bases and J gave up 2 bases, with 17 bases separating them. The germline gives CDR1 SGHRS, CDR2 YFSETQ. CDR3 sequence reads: CASSEQDPRPTDTQYF. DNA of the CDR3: TGCGCCAGCAGCGAGCAGGACCCACGACCCACAGATACGCAGTATTTT.

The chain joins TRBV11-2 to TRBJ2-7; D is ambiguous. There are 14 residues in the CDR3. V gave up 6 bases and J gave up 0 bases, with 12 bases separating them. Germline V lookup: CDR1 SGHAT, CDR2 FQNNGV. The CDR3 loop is CASRGFGDSYEQYF. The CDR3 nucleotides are TGTGCCAGCAGGGGGTTCGGAGACTCCTACGAGCAGTACTTC.

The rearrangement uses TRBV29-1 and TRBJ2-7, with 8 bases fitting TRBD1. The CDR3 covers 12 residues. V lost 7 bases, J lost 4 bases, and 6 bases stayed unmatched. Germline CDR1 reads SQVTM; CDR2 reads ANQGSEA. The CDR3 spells CSGLQGEYEQYF. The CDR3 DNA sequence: TGCAGCGGACTACAGGGGGAATACGAGCAGTACTTC.

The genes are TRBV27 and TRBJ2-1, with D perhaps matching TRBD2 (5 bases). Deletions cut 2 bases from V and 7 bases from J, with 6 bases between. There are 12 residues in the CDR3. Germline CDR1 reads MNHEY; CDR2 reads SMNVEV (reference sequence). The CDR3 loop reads CASSLPGNEQFF. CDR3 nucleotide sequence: TGTGCCAGCAGTTTACCGGGGAATGAGCAGTTCTTC.

CDR3 sequence reads: CASSVRTAYEQYF. In nucleotides, the CDR3 is TGTGCCAGCAGCGTCCGGACAGCCTACGAGCAGTACTTC. This chain connects TRBV6-1 to TRBJ2-7, with a tentative D call TRBD1 (6 bases). This CDR3 is built from 13 residues. V was trimmed by 6 bases and J by 2 bases, leaving 11 bases between them. Germline V lookup: CDR1 MNHNS, CDR2 SASEGT.

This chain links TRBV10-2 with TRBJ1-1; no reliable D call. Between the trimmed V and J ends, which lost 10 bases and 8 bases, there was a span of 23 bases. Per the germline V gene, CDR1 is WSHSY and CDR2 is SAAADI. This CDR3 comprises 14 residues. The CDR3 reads CATSAGMNTAEAFF. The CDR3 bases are TGCGCCACTTCCGCGGGGATGAACACTGCGGAAGCTTTCTTT.

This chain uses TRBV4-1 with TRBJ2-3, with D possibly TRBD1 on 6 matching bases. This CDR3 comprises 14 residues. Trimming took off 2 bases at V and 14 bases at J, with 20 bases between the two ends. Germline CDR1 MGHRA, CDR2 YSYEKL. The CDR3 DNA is TGCGCCAGCAGCCAACTAATCTGGGGGCGAAGTCGGTATTTT. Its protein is CASSQLIWGRSRYF.

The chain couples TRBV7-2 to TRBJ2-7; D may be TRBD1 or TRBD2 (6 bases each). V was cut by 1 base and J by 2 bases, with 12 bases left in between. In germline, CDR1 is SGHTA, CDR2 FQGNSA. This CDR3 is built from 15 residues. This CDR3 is CASSLVADSTYEQYF. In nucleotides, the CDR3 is TGTGCCAGCAGCTTAGTAGCGGACAGTACCTACGAGCAGTACTTC.

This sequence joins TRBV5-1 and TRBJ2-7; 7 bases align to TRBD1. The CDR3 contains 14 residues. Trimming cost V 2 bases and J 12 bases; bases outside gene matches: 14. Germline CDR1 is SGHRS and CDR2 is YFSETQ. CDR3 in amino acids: CASSFEAAGGVRYF. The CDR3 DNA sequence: TGCGCCAGCAGCTTCGAGGCCGCAGGGGGTGTAAGGTACTTC.

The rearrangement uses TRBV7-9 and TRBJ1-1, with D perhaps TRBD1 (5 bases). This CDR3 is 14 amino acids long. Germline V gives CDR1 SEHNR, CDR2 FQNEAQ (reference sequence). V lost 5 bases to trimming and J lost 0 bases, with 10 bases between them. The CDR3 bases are TGTGCCAGCAGCATCTTGGGGGTGAACACTGAAGCTTTCTTT. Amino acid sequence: CASSILGVNTEAFF.

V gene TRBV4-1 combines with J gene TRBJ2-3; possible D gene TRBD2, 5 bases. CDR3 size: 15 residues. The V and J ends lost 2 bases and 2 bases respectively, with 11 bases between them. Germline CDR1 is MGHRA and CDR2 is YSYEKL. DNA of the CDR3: TGCGCCAGCAGCCAATTAGCGCAGGACACAGATACGCAGTATTTT. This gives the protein CASSQLAQDTDTQYF.

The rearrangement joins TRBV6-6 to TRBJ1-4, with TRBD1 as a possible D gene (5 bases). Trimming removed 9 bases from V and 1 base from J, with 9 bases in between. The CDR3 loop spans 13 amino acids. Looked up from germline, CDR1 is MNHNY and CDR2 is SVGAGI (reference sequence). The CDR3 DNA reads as TGTGCCAGTAGGGACGGAACTAATGAAAAACTGTTTTTT. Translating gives CASRDGTNEKLFF.

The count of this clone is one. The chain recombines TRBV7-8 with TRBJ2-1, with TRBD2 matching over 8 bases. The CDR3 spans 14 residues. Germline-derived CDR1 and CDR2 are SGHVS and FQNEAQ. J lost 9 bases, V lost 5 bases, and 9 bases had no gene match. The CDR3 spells CASSPSGLYGEQFF. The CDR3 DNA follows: TGTGCCAGCAGCCCTAGCGGGCTATATGGTGAGCAGTTCTTC. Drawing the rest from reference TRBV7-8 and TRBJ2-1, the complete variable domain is GAGVSQSPRYKVAKRGQDVALRCDPISGHVSLFWYQQALGQGPEFLTYFQNEAQLDKSGLPSDRFFAERPEGSVSTLKIQRTQQEDSAVYLCASSPSGLYGEQFFGPGTRLTVL.

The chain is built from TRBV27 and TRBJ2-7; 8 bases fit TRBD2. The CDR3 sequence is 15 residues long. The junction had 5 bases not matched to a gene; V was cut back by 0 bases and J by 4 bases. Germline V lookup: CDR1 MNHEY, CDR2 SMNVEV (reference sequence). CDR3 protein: CASSLSGGGIYEQYF. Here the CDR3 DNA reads TGTGCCAGCAGTTTATCGGGCGGGGGGATATACGAGCAGTACTTC.

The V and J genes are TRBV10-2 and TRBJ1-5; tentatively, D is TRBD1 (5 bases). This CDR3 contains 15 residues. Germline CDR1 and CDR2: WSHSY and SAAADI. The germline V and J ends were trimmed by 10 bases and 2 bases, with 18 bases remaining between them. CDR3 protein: CATGGLDGGNQPQHF. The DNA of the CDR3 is TGCGCCACCGGGGGACTCGACGGGGGCAATCAGCCCCAGCATTTT.

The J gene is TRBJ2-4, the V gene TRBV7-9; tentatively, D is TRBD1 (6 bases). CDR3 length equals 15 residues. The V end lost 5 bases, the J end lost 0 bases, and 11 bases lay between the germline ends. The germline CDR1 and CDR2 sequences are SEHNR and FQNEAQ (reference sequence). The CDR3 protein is CASSLLQGAKNIQYF. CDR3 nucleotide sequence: TGTGCCAGCAGCCTCCTACAGGGAGCCAAAAACATTCAGTACTTC.